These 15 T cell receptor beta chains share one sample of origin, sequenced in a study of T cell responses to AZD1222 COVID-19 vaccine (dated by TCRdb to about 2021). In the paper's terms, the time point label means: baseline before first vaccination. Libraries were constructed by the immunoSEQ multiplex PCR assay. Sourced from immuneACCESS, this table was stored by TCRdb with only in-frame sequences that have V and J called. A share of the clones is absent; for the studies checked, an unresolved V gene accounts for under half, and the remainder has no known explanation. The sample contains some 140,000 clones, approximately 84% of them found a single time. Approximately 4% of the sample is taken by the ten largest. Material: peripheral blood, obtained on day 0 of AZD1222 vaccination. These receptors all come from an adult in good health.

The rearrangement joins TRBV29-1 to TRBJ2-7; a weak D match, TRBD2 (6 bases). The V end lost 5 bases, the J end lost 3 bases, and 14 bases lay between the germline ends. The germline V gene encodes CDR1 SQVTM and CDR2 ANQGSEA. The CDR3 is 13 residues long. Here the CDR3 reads CSVLGGRDYEQYF. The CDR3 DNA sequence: TGCAGCGTTTTGGGGGGAAGAGACTACGAGCAGTACTTC.

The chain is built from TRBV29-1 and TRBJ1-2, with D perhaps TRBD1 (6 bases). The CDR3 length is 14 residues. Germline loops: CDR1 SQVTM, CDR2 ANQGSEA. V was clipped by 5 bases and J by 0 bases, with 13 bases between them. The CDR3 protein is CSVLGAQTNYGYTF. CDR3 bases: TGCAGCGTTTTGGGGGCTCAGACTAACTATGGCTACACCTTC.

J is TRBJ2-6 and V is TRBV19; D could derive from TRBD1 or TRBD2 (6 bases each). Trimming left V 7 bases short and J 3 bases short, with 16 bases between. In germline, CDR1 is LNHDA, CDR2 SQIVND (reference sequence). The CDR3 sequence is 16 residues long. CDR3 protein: CASTTLGGVGANVLTF. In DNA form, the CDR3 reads TGTGCCAGTACCACCCTGGGGGGCGTTGGGGCCAACGTCCTGACTTTC.

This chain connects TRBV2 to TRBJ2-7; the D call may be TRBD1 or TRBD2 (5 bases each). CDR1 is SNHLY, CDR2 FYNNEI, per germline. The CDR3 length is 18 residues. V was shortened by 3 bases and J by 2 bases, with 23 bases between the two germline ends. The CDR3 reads CASSDPNPRDRRPYEQYF. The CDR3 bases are TGTGCCAGCAGTGACCCCAACCCCCGGGACCGTCGGCCCTACGAGCAGTACTTC.

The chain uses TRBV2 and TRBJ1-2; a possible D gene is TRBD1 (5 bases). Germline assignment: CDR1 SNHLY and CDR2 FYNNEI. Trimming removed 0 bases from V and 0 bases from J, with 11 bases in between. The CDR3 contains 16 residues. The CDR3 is CASSEAGQGTNYGYTF. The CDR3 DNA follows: TGTGCCAGCAGTGAAGCGGGTCAGGGTACTAACTATGGCTACACCTTC.

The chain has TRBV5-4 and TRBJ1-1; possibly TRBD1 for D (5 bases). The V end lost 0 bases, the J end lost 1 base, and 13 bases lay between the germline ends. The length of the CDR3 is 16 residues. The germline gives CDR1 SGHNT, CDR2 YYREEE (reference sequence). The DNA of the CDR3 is TGTGCCAGCAGCTTGGGGATTCGGGGGTCGAACACTGAAGCTTTCTTT. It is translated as CASSLGIRGSNTEAFF.

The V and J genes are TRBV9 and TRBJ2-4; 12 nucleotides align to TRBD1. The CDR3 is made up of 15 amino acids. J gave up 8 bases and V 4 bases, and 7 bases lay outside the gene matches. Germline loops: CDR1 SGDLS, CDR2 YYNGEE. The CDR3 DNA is TGTGCCAGCAGCTCCCGGGACAGGGGGCTGGACATTCAGTACTTC. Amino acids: CASSSRDRGLDIQYF.

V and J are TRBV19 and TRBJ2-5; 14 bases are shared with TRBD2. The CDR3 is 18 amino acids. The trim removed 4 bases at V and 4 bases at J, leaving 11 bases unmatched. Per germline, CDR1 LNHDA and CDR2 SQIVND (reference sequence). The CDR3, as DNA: TGTGCCAGTAGTACCCCGACTAGCGGGGGGGAGGCGAGAGAGACCCAGTACTTC. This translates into CASSTPTSGGEARETQYF.

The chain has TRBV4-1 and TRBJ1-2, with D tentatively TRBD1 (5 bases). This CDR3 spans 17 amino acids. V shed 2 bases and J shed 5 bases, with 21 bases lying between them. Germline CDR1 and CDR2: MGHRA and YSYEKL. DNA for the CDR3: TGCGCCAGCAGCCAATCTCGAGGGACGGAAAGCTTTTATGGCTACACCTTC. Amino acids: CASSQSRGTESFYGYTF.

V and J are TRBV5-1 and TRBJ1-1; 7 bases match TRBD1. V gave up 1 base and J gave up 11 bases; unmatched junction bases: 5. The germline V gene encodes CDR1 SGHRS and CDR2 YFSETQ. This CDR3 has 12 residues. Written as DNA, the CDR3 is TGCGCCAGCAGCTTGTCCAGGGGGGACGCTTTCTTT. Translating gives CASSLSRGDAFF.

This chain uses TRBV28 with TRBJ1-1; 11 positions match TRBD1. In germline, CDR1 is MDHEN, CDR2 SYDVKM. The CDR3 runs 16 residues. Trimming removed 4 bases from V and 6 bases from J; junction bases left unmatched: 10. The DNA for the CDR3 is TGTGCCAGCAGTTCTTCATGGACAGGGGGCAGCGCTGAAGCTTTCTTT. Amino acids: CASSSSWTGGSAEAFF.

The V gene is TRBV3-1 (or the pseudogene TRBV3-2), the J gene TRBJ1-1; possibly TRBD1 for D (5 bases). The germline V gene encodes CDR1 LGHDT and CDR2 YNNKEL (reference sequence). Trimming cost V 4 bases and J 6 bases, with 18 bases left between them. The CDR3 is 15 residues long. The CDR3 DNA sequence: TGTGCCAGCAGCCGCGGGACCGCCCTTGTTGCTGAAGCTTTCTTT. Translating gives CASSRGTALVAEAFF.

CDR3 amino acids: CASSLARTGGLERTEAFF. CDR3 sequence (DNA): TGTGCCAGCAGCTTAGCAAGGACAGGGGGCCTCGAGCGGACTGAAGCTTTCTTT. The chain combines TRBV7-9 with TRBJ1-1; 11 bases are a match to TRBD1. CDR1 is SEHNR and CDR2 is FQNEAQ in the germline V gene (reference sequence). The trim removed 0 bases at V and 5 bases at J, leaving 11 bases unmatched. This CDR3 spans 18 amino acids.

The CDR3 sequence is CASTLPDGTDTQYF. CDR3 in DNA: TGTGCCAGCACCCTTCCGGATGGGACAGATACGCAGTATTTT. The chain links TRBV28 to TRBJ2-3; the D is unclear. Looked up from germline, CDR1 is MDHEN and CDR2 is SYDVKM. The CDR3 has 14 amino acids. Trimming removed 7 bases at V and 3 bases at J, with 14 bases between.

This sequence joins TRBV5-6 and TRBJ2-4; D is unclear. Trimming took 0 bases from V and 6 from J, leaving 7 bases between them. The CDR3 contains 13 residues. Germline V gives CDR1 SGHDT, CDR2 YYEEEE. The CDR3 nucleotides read TGTGCCAGCAGCTTGGTCAGACTAAACATTCAGTACTTC. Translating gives CASSLVRLNIQYF.